What follows is one TCR beta chain and its context. Antigen specificity is unknown. CDR3 length: 14 amino acids. The ends were cut back, 5 bases at V and 1 base at J, with 11 bases in the middle. Germline lookup yields CDR1 SNHLY and CDR2 FYNNEI. In the PCR, 60 Vbeta and 13 Jbeta primers were used. Using immunoSEQ multiplex PCR, the repertoire was profiled, and TCRdb retains in-frame clones only, with some absent. This sample carries tens of thousands of clones, around 85% of them seen once, and the ten largest clones take roughly 2.5%. This entry is derived from a study of cytomegalovirus exposure and HLA in healthy donors. Study-wide results and caveats: In a later analysis, 17,000 or so TCR beta sequences were associated with HLA alleles at 0.05 false discovery rate.

The chain is built from TRBV2 and TRBJ1-1; D is unresolved. The sequenced sample consisted of PBMCs. This TCR was recovered from a man aged 25-45 years in good health and CMV-seronegative. Here the CDR3 reads CASSQSRENTEAFF. The CDR3 DNA reads TGTGCCAGCAGTCAATCTAGAGAGAACACTGAAGCTTTCTTT.